These T cell receptor beta chains were read from a single sample in a study of blood T cell repertoires in COVID-19. Produced via immunoSEQ multiplex PCR; TCRdb's table is partial and in-frame only. The repertoire includes around 95,000 clones, over 75% of them detected once, and roughly 7.4% sits in the top ten. The specimen sequenced was peripheral blood. All receptors come from a man younger than 40 in a cohort sampled during active COVID-19. Each CDR3 is given with its conserved first and last residue. Each record gives: V gene, D gene, clone size, J gene, CDR3 protein, CDR3 DNA. D genes are given only for firm matches. Expanded clones are given a class, and other clones once, few, many or no size at all.

V gene: TRBV5-5; D gene: NA; clone size: NA; J gene: TRBJ2-7; CDR3 protein: CASSPTSSGYEQYF; CDR3 DNA: TGTGCCAGCAGCCCTACCTCATCGGGCTACGAGCAGTACTTC
V gene: TRBV14; D gene: NA; clone size: NA; J gene: TRBJ1-6; CDR3 protein: CASSRSTGRGNSPLHF; CDR3 DNA: TGTGCCAGCAGCCGATCAACAGGGAGGGGGAATTCACCCCTCCACTTT
V gene: TRBV30; D gene: NA; clone size: NA; J gene: TRBJ2-7; CDR3 protein: CAWNAGSTYEQYF; CDR3 DNA: TGTGCCTGGAACGCAGGGTCAACCTACGAGCAGTACTTC
V gene: TRBV19; D gene: TRBD2; clone size: NA; J gene: TRBJ2-1; CDR3 protein: CASTHLAGGNEQFF; CDR3 DNA: TGTGCCAGTACCCACCTTGCGGGAGGCAATGAGCAGTTCTTC
V gene: TRBV6-5; D gene: TRBD1; clone size: once; J gene: TRBJ1-2; CDR3 protein: CASLTRTGGWYGYTF; CDR3 DNA: TGTGCCAGCCTCACCCGGACAGGGGGCTGGTATGGCTACACCTTC
V gene: TRBV27; D gene: NA; clone size: NA; J gene: TRBJ1-2; CDR3 protein: CASSLGSTGIGGYTF; CDR3 DNA: TGTGCCAGCAGTTTAGGCTCTACAGGGATCGGCGGCTACACCTTC
V gene: TRBV7-9; D gene: NA; clone size: NA; J gene: TRBJ2-1; CDR3 protein: CASSLASLYNEQFF; CDR3 DNA: TGTGCCAGCAGCTTAGCCTCACTGTACAATGAGCAGTTCTTC
V gene: TRBV2; D gene: TRBD1; clone size: NA; J gene: TRBJ1-5; CDR3 protein: CASLVDRGGQPQHF; CDR3 DNA: TGTGCCAGCTTGGTGGACAGGGGCGGGCAGCCCCAGCATTTT
V gene: TRBV6-2/TRBV6-3; D gene: TRBD2; clone size: NA; J gene: TRBJ2-3; CDR3 protein: CASSYPLPLAGGDLSTDTQYF; CDR3 DNA: TGTGCCAGCAGTTACCCACTGCCCCTAGCGGGGGGGGACCTTAGCACAGATACGCAGTATTTT
V gene: TRBV2; D gene: NA; clone size: NA; J gene: TRBJ1-1; CDR3 protein: CASNPQLRRGEAFF; CDR3 DNA: TGTGCCAGCAACCCCCAGCTTAGGCGGGGAGAAGCTTTCTTT
V gene: TRBV9; D gene: NA; clone size: NA; J gene: TRBJ2-7; CDR3 protein: CASSVNSKGVSISYEQYF; CDR3 DNA: TGTGCCAGCAGCGTAAACTCCAAAGGGGTTAGCATTTCCTACGAGCAGTACTTC
V gene: TRBV20-1; D gene: TRBD1; clone size: NA; J gene: TRBJ1-1; CDR3 protein: CSASQGAVTEAFF; CDR3 DNA: TGCAGTGCTAGTCAGGGGGCGGTCACTGAAGCTTTCTTT
V gene: TRBV30; D gene: NA; clone size: NA; J gene: TRBJ2-3; CDR3 protein: CAWSSRVADTQYF; CDR3 DNA: TGTGCCTGGAGTTCGCGGGTAGCAGATACGCAGTATTTT
V gene: TRBV18; D gene: TRBD1; clone size: NA; J gene: TRBJ1-2; CDR3 protein: CASSPGGTGREGYTF; CDR3 DNA: TGTGCCAGCTCACCAGGAGGGACAGGGAGAGAGGGCTACACCTTC
V gene: TRBV7-7; D gene: NA; clone size: NA; J gene: TRBJ2-7; CDR3 protein: CASSLAATYEQYF; CDR3 DNA: TGTGCCAGCAGCTTAGCAGCTACCTACGAGCAGTACTTC
V gene: TRBV5-1; D gene: NA; clone size: NA; J gene: TRBJ2-5; CDR3 protein: CASSRRSDTEETQYF; CDR3 DNA: TGCGCCAGCAGCCGCCGGTCCGATACGGAGGAGACCCAGTACTTC
V gene: TRBV2; D gene: TRBD1; clone size: NA; J gene: TRBJ1-4; CDR3 protein: CASRYRDREKLFF; CDR3 DNA: TGTGCCAGCAGGTACCGGGACAGGGAAAAACTGTTTTTT
V gene: TRBV7-2; D gene: TRBD1; clone size: NA; J gene: TRBJ1-5; CDR3 protein: CASSLGPTGGPQHF; CDR3 DNA: TGTGCCAGCAGCTTAGGCCCGACAGGGGGGCCCCAGCATTTT
V gene: TRBV5-1; D gene: TRBD1; clone size: NA; J gene: TRBJ1-1; CDR3 protein: CASSLEGDRRGTEAFF; CDR3 DNA: TGCGCCAGCAGCTTGGAAGGGGACAGGAGGGGGACTGAAGCTTTCTTT
V gene: TRBV5-1; D gene: TRBD2; clone size: NA; J gene: TRBJ2-1; CDR3 protein: CASSFSSGEYNEQFF; CDR3 DNA: TGCGCCAGCAGCTTCTCTAGCGGGGAGTACAATGAGCAGTTCTTC